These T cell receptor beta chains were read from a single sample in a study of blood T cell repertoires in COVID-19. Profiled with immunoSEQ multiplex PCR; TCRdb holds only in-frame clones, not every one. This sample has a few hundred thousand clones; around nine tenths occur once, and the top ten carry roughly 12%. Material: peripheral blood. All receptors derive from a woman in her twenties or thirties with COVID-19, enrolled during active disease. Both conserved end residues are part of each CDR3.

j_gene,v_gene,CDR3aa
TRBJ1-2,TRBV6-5,CASRFGQGYGYTF
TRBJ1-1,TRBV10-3,CAISVAGMNTEAFF
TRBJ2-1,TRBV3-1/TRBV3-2,CASSPTSGSYNEQFF
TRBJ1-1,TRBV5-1,CASSLVGGPNTEAFF
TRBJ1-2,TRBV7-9,CASSFTGGEGYTF
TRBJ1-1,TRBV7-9,CASSLSGQGATEAFF
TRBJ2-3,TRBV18,CASSPPLAGAMGTDTQYF
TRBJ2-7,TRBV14,CASSQGTGRSYEQYF
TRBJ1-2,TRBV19,CASSRDRGNYGYTF
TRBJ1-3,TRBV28,CARDVRGAESTSGNTIYF
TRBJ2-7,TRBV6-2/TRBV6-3,CASSSGTASSYEQYF
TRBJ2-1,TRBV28,CASSSSGRSYNEQFF
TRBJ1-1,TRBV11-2,CASSLGFWGQGSFF
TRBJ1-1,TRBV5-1,CASSLGAAEAFF
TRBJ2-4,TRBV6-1,CASSERLAKNIQYF
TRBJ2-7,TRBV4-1,CASSFPGTGGLGEQYF
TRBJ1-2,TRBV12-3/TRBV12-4,CASSPGDRGYTF
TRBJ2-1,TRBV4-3,CASSQDRDRYNEQFF
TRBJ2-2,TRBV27,CASSLFTGTGELFF
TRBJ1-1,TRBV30,CAWSRVQNTEAFF
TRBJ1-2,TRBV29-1,CSVSKTGGAGGYTF
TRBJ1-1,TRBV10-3,CAISRQGRDTEAFF
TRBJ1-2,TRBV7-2,CASSPQSSAGNYGYTF
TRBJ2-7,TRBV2,CASAEGQSYEQYF
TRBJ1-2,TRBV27,CASSPQLGPYGYTF
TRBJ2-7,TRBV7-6,CASSLAGTGAYEQYF
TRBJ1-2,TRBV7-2,CASSSSDRYGYTF
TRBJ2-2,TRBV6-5,CASSTRQGATGELFF
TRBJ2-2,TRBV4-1,CASSHGGNTGELFF
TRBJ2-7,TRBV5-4,CASRPQGVREQYF
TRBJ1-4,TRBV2,CASSEAGGGNEKLFF
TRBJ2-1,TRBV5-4,CASSLLTSGNYNEQFF
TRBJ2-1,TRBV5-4,CASSLGLADYNEQFF
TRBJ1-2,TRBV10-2,CASSSTGDYYGYTF
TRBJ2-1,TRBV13,CASSLGLAGFGEQFF
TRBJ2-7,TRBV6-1,CASSERASGSVEQYF
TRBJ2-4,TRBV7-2,CASSLGLGGQGFF